A selection of T cell receptor beta chains follows, all from one sample in a study of T cell responses to AZD1222 COVID-19 vaccine. Data came from immunoSEQ multiplex PCR; TCRdb stores just in-frame clones and leaves some out. The repertoire holds around 260,000 clones, with 85% to 95% as singletons. Sample: peripheral blood, taken on day 0 of AZD1222 vaccination. The receptor set was obtained from an adult in good health. The CDR3 runs from the conserved cysteine through the conserved F or W. A D gene is named only where the DNA matches it firmly. A row's size may be missing; if present it is once, few, many or a size class.

NA,TRBJ2-7,TRBV18,NA,TGTGCCAGCTCTCAAAGAGGGGGAGGGCTTTCCTACGAGCAGTACTTC,CASSQRGGGLSYEQYF
NA,TRBJ1-6,TRBV20-1,NA,TGCAGTGCTAGTGACGAGGGCCCCCCGTCACCCCTCCACTTT,CSASDEGPPSPLHF
NA,TRBJ1-1,TRBV19,NA,TGTGCCAGTAGGGCAGGACGGAACACTGAAGCTTTCTTT,CASRAGRNTEAFF
NA,TRBJ1-1,TRBV19,NA,TGTGCCAGTAGTAGAGCGGGCAGCCAGAACACTGAAGCTTTCTTT,CASSRAGSQNTEAFF
TRBD1,TRBJ1-1,TRBV29-1,NA,TGCAGCGTCTTGGGACAGGCGGGCACTGAAGCTTTCTTT,CSVLGQAGTEAFF
NA,TRBJ1-1,TRBV18,NA,TGTGCCAGCTCCGTTAACTGGGGCAGGGAAGGCACTGAAGCTTTCTTT,CASSVNWGREGTEAFF
NA,TRBJ1-1,TRBV5-6,NA,TGTGCCAGCAGCCGAGGTAGGGTCGGAGGCCCTGAAGCTTTCTTT,CASSRGRVGGPEAFF
NA,TRBJ2-3,TRBV2,NA,TGTGCCAGCAGTGAATTCACAGATACGCAGTATTTT,CASSEFTDTQYF
NA,TRBJ1-6,TRBV12-3/TRBV12-4,NA,TGTGCCACCGCTAATTCACCCCTCCACTTT,CATANSPLHF
TRBD1,TRBJ1-3,TRBV7-8,NA,TGTGCCAGCAGCTTCACCGGGACAGCTAACTCTGGAAACACCATATATTTT,CASSFTGTANSGNTIYF
NA,TRBJ2-1,TRBV6-2/TRBV6-3,NA,TGTGCCAGCAGCCCCAGCGATTTGGGGGCGACCACCTACAATGAGCAGTTCTTC,CASSPSDLGATTYNEQFF
TRBD1,TRBJ2-7,TRBV5-4,NA,TGTGCCAGCAGCTACTACAGGGGTGGAGAGCAGTACTTC,CASSYYRGGEQYF
TRBD1,TRBJ1-6,TRBV7-3,NA,TGTGCCAGCAGCCCCGAGGACAGGGACTCCTATAATTCACCCCTCCACTTT,CASSPEDRDSYNSPLHF
NA,TRBJ2-7,TRBV28,NA,TGTGCCAGCAGTTTGGGTGATTACGAGCAGTACTTC,CASSLGDYEQYF
NA,TRBJ1-5,TRBV4-1,NA,TGCGCCAGCAGCCGGGTTGAAGGGGTGAGCAATCAGCCCCAGCATTTT,CASSRVEGVSNQPQHF
NA,TRBJ2-3,TRBV20-1,NA,TGCAGTGCTAGTCACGGGGGACGCACAGATACGCAGTATTTT,CSASHGGRTDTQYF
NA,TRBJ1-1,TRBV3-1/TRBV3-2,NA,TGTGCCAGCAGCCCTCTCATGAACACTGAAGCTTTCTTT,CASSPLMNTEAFF
NA,TRBJ2-5,TRBV2,NA,TGTGCCAGCAGTGTTTCGCCAGAGACCCAGTACTTC,CASSVSPETQYF
TRBD1,TRBJ2-7,TRBV11-2,NA,TGTGCCAGCAGCTTAGCACAGGGGGCTTTCCACGAGCAGTACTTC,CASSLAQGAFHEQYF
NA,TRBJ1-3,TRBV28,NA,TGTGCCAGCAGTTTCGGCTATGAAAACACCATATATTTT,CASSFGYENTIYF
TRBD2,TRBJ2-1,TRBV10-1,NA,TGCGCCAGCAGTGAGTGGGAGGGGAGGAACAATGAGCAGTTCTTC,CASSEWEGRNNEQFF
NA,TRBJ1-3,TRBV5-4,NA,TGTGCCAGCAGCTTCTCGGGAACTGGAAACACCATATATTTT,CASSFSGTGNTIYF
TRBD1,TRBJ2-7,TRBV19,NA,TGTGCCAGTAGTATTGGGACAGGAGGATACGAGCAGTACTTC,CASSIGTGGYEQYF
NA,TRBJ1-5,TRBV3-1/TRBV3-2,NA,TGTGCCAGCAGCCAAGGCCTGGCGGGGGCAATGAGCAATCAGCCCCAGCATTTT,CASSQGLAGAMSNQPQHF
NA,TRBJ1-1,TRBV18,NA,TGTGCCAGCTCCGGGGGACGGACGAACACTGAAGCTTTCTTT,CASSGGRTNTEAFF
NA,TRBJ1-5,TRBV5-1,NA,TGCGCCAGCAGCTTGTCCGGGGGCGGCAATCAGCCCCAGCATTTT,CASSLSGGGNQPQHF
NA,TRBJ2-1,TRBV28,NA,TGTGCCAGCAGTCAAAGCGGTGGGGGTTACAATGAGCAGTTCTTC,CASSQSGGGYNEQFF
NA,TRBJ2-3,TRBV5-1,NA,TGCGCCAGCAGCTTGGCAGGGGCGAGGGATACGCAGTATTTT,CASSLAGARDTQYF
TRBD2,TRBJ2-7,TRBV19,NA,TGTGCCAGTAGCCTAGCGGGAACCCCCTACGAGCAGTACTTC,CASSLAGTPYEQYF
NA,TRBJ2-2,TRBV6-1,NA,TGTGCCAGCAGTGAACTTGCCCGCTCCGGGGAGCTGTTTTTT,CASSELARSGELFF
NA,TRBJ1-1,TRBV2,NA,TGTGCCAGCACCGGGTATGGTGAAGCTTTCTTT,CASTGYGEAFF
TRBD1,TRBJ1-1,TRBV5-1,NA,TGCGCCAGCAGTCCCGGGACAGGGGGCTTCCTGAACACTGAAGCTTTCTTT,CASSPGTGGFLNTEAFF
NA,TRBJ2-3,TRBV9,NA,TGTGCCAGCAGCGTAGCTGGCAGCACAGATACGCAGTATTTT,CASSVAGSTDTQYF
NA,TRBJ2-2,TRBV3-1/TRBV3-2,NA,TGTGCCAGCAGCCAAGGGAGGGTGAACACCGGGGAGCTGTTTTTT,CASSQGRVNTGELFF
NA,TRBJ2-7,TRBV24-1,once,TGTGCCACCAGTGACCCTGCAGCCTACGAGCAGTACTTC,CATSDPAAYEQYF
NA,TRBJ1-4,TRBV2,NA,TGTGCCAGCAGCCAAAGGGACGGAAGGAATGAAAAACTGTTTTTT,CASSQRDGRNEKLFF
TRBD1,TRBJ2-3,TRBV24-1,NA,TGTGCCACCAGTGACTACAGGGGGTGGTATTTT,CATSDYRGWYF
NA,TRBJ2-2,TRBV18,NA,TGTGCCAGCCACCTACGGCAGGGGGGCACCGGGGAGCTGTTTTTT,CASHLRQGGTGELFF
NA,TRBJ1-2,TRBV20-1,NA,TGCAGTGCCAACTATGGCTACACCTTC,CSANYGYTF
TRBD2,TRBJ2-5,TRBV5-4,NA,TGTGCCAGCAGCTTGGAAGGTAGCGGGAAAGAGACCCAGTACTTC,CASSLEGSGKETQYF
NA,TRBJ2-1,TRBV9,NA,TGTGCCAGCAGCGGGACCGCTAATGAGCAGTTCTTC,CASSGTANEQFF
TRBD2,TRBJ2-7,TRBV28,NA,TGTGCCACCATACTAGCGGGAGACCTCTACGAGCAGTACTTC,CATILAGDLYEQYF
TRBD1,TRBJ1-1,TRBV9,NA,TGTGCCAGCAGCGTAGTCAGGGGGCGAGGAACTGAAGCTTTCTTT,CASSVVRGRGTEAFF
NA,TRBJ2-1,TRBV18,NA,TGTGCCAGCTCACAGGATCGGGGGCTTTACAATGAGCAGTTCTTC,CASSQDRGLYNEQFF
NA,TRBJ2-1,TRBV7-3,NA,TGTGCCAGCAGCATAGGACCCAAGGGCAATGAGCAGTTCTTC,CASSIGPKGNEQFF
TRBD1,TRBJ1-2,TRBV3-1/TRBV3-2,few,TGTGCCAGCAGCCAGGGACAGGGGGCGAGAGGCTACACCTTC,CASSQGQGARGYTF
NA,TRBJ1-5,TRBV7-9,NA,TGTGCCAGCAGCTTGGGGGATCAGCCCCAGCATTTT,CASSLGDQPQHF
NA,TRBJ2-7,TRBV6-4,NA,TGTGCCAGCAGTGAAGGACGACAACATAGGTACGAGCAGTACTTC,CASSEGRQHRYEQYF
NA,TRBJ1-2,TRBV9,NA,TGTGCCAGCAGCTCACAGCTGGGGGGGCATGGCTACACCTTC,CASSSQLGGHGYTF
TRBD1,TRBJ2-2,TRBV5-1,NA,TGCGCCACCGGGACAGGGGATTTAGGGGAGCTGTTTTTT,CATGTGDLGELFF